A selection of T cell receptor beta chains follows, all from one sample in a study of blood T cell repertoires in COVID-19. TCRdb's table, derived via immunoSEQ multiplex PCR, lists solely in-frame clones and lacks some. In the table there are 150,000 to 200,000 clones, 80% of which are singletons. The sequenced sample was peripheral blood. These TCRs come from a man in his sixties with acute or convalescent COVID-19. Both conserved end residues are part of each CDR3. The order of the fields is J gene, D gene, clone size, V gene, CDR3 DNA, CDR3 protein. D genes are given only for firm matches. A row's size may be missing; if present it is once, few, many or a size class.

J: TRBJ2-1
D: TRBD2
size: .
V: TRBV5-6
DNA: TGTGCCAGCAGCTTTAGCGGGGGGGCCGCTGAGCAGTTCTTC
CDR3: CASSFSGGAAEQFF

J: TRBJ1-1
D: .
size: few
V: TRBV19
DNA: TGTGCCAGTAAATGGGACTGGGGAACGAACACTGAAGCTTTCTTT
CDR3: CASKWDWGTNTEAFF

J: TRBJ1-2
D: TRBD1
size: few
V: TRBV6-5
DNA: TGTGCCAGCAACCCTCCGGACAGGGGATTACGTGGCTACACCTTC
CDR3: CASNPPDRGLRGYTF

J: TRBJ1-1
D: .
size: .
V: TRBV10-3
DNA: TGTGCCATCAGTGAGTCTAGGGGTCTACGGAGGAACACTGAAGCTTTCTTT
CDR3: CAISESRGLRRNTEAFF

J: TRBJ1-4
D: TRBD1
size: .
V: TRBV4-3
DNA: TGCGCCAGCAGCCAAGGGGACAGCTCTAATGAAAAACTGTTTTTT
CDR3: CASSQGDSSNEKLFF

J: TRBJ2-1
D: .
size: .
V: TRBV27
DNA: TGTGCCAGCAGTTCCCGCCCCCAGGCACACAATGAGCAGTTCTTC
CDR3: CASSSRPQAHNEQFF

J: TRBJ2-1
D: .
size: .
V: TRBV20-1
DNA: TGCAGTGCTAGTGGGCTCCCCTACAATGAGCAGTTCTTC
CDR3: CSASGLPYNEQFF

J: TRBJ1-3
D: .
size: once
V: TRBV9
DNA: TGTGCCAGCAGCGAAAGCCCCGGAAACACCATATATTTT
CDR3: CASSESPGNTIYF

J: TRBJ2-1
D: TRBD2
size: .
V: TRBV6-4
DNA: TGTGCCAGCAGTGACTCGGGTAGCGGGATGAGCTCCTACAATGAGCAGTTCTTC
CDR3: CASSDSGSGMSSYNEQFF

J: TRBJ2-2
D: TRBD1
size: .
V: TRBV7-3
DNA: TGTGCCAGCAGCTCCGCCGGGACAGCTAACACCGGGGAGCTGTTTTTT
CDR3: CASSSAGTANTGELFF

J: TRBJ2-7
D: .
size: .
V: TRBV19
DNA: TGTGCCAGTAGTACTATCGGGTTGACCTACGAGCAGTACTTC
CDR3: CASSTIGLTYEQYF

J: TRBJ2-1
D: TRBD2
size: once
V: TRBV5-1
DNA: TGCGCCAGCAAACTAGCGGGAGGGGATTACAATGAGCAGTTCTTC
CDR3: CASKLAGGDYNEQFF

J: TRBJ2-3
D: .
size: .
V: TRBV2
DNA: TGTGCCAGCAGTGCAAACTCTCGACTGGCAGATACGCAGTATTTT
CDR3: CASSANSRLADTQYF

J: TRBJ2-7
D: .
size: few
V: TRBV4-1
DNA: TGCGCCAGCAGCCCTTACTTTATTCGGGGCTACGAGCAGTACTTC
CDR3: CASSPYFIRGYEQYF